Listed below are T cell receptor beta chains from one sample, sequenced in a study of beta chain features in type 1 diabetes. TCRdb keeps only in-frame clones here, not all; method: immunoSEQ multiplex PCR. The repertoire consists of roughly 300,000 clones, with roughly an eighth occurring once and the leading ten covering over 0.015%. Source material: naive CD4+ T cells from blood. The receptors were gathered from a man aged 30 to 39 with type 1 diabetes. Each CDR3 is given with its conserved first and last residue. Each record gives: V gene, J gene, CDR3 length, D gene, clone size, CDR3 DNA, CDR3 protein. D genes are given only for firm matches. Size is omitted from some rows. Given values are once, few, many or a class for expanded clones.

V: TRBV29-1
J: TRBJ2-7
length: 12
D: -
size: few
DNA: TGCAGCGCAAGGGACACAGCCGACGAGCAGTACTTC
CDR3: CSARDTADEQYF

V: TRBV5-8
J: TRBJ2-5
length: 12
D: -
size: few
DNA: TGTGCCAGCAGCTTGACAGAAGAGACCCAGTACTTC
CDR3: CASSLTEETQYF

V: TRBV28
J: TRBJ2-3
length: 14
D: -
size: -
DNA: TGTGCCAGCAATAGGGCAGGGCTTAAAGATACGCAGTATTTT
CDR3: CASNRAGLKDTQYF

V: TRBV28
J: TRBJ1-3
length: 11
D: -
size: -
DNA: TGTGCCAGCAGTTTTGGCCACACCATATATTTT
CDR3: CASSFGHTIYF

V: TRBV5-6
J: TRBJ2-1
length: 13
D: TRBD1
size: -
DNA: TGTGCCAGCAGCCCAGTTGACAGGGATGAGCAGTTCTTC
CDR3: CASSPVDRDEQFF

V: TRBV5-1
J: TRBJ1-1
length: 14
D: TRBD1
size: -
DNA: TGCGCCAGCAGCACGGGACAGGGAGAAACTGAAGCTTTCTTT
CDR3: CASSTGQGETEAFF

V: TRBV5-4
J: TRBJ2-1
length: 16
D: TRBD2
size: -
DNA: TGTGCCAGCAGCTTGGCCGGGACTAGCGGATACAATGAGCAGTTCTTC
CDR3: CASSLAGTSGYNEQFF

V: TRBV18
J: TRBJ1-1
length: 15
D: TRBD1
size: -
DNA: TGTGCCAGCTCATCACAGGGGGCAGCGAACACTGAAGCTTTCTTT
CDR3: CASSSQGAANTEAFF

V: TRBV7-3
J: TRBJ2-1
length: 15
D: -
size: few
DNA: TGTGCCAGCAGCTTAAACGGGGAGTTCTACAATGAGCAGTTCTTC
CDR3: CASSLNGEFYNEQFF

V: TRBV4-3
J: TRBJ2-7
length: 19
D: TRBD1
size: few
DNA: TGCGCCAGCAGCCAAGAAGGAGGTAGGACGGAGACAGGGTCCTACGAGCAGTACTTC
CDR3: CASSQEGGRTETGSYEQYF

V: TRBV5-1
J: TRBJ2-3
length: 13
D: -
size: -
DNA: TGCGCCAGCAGCCCTTTACCGGGGGATACGCAGTATTTT
CDR3: CASSPLPGDTQYF

V: TRBV28
J: TRBJ2-1
length: 14
D: TRBD2
size: -
DNA: TGTGCCAGCAGAGGGACTAACTCCTACAATGAGCAGTTCTTC
CDR3: CASRGTNSYNEQFF

V: TRBV10-3
J: TRBJ2-3
length: 14
D: -
size: -
DNA: TGTGCCATCAGTGAGGGGCAGAACACAGATACGCAGTATTTT
CDR3: CAISEGQNTDTQYF

V: TRBV4-2
J: TRBJ2-5
length: 13
D: -
size: -
DNA: TGTGCCAGCAGCCAAGATCGGCAAGAGACCCAGTACTTC
CDR3: CASSQDRQETQYF

V: TRBV27
J: TRBJ2-5
length: 14
D: -
size: few
DNA: TGTGCCAGCAGGAGGGAACCCCTCTCGGAGACCCAGTACTTC
CDR3: CASRREPLSETQYF

V: TRBV4-1
J: TRBJ2-7
length: 18
D: -
size: few
DNA: TGCGCCAGCAGCCAAGTCGATCTAAAAGGACAGCTGTCCTACGAGCAGTACTTC
CDR3: CASSQVDLKGQLSYEQYF

V: TRBV5-1
J: TRBJ1-2
length: 14
D: -
size: few
DNA: TGCGCCAGCAGCTTTCAACAGGGAAAAGAGGGCTACACCTTC
CDR3: CASSFQQGKEGYTF

V: TRBV30
J: TRBJ1-2
length: 14
D: -
size: -
DNA: TGTGCCTGGAGTGTACTCGGCAGGAACTATGGCTACACCTTC
CDR3: CAWSVLGRNYGYTF

V: TRBV28
J: TRBJ2-1
length: 16
D: TRBD2
size: -
DNA: TGTGCCAGCAGTCCCAGTCAGACTAGCGGATACAATGAGCAGTTCTTC
CDR3: CASSPSQTSGYNEQFF

V: TRBV5-6
J: TRBJ1-1
length: 11
D: -
size: -
DNA: TGTGCCAGCACCCGGAGAGCTGAAGCTTTCTTT
CDR3: CASTRRAEAFF

V: TRBV29-1
J: TRBJ1-1
length: 12
D: -
size: -
DNA: TGCAGCACGGCGACAGGAGACACTGAAGCTTTCTTT
CDR3: CSTATGDTEAFF

V: TRBV5-1
J: TRBJ2-5
length: 14
D: TRBD2
size: few
DNA: TGCGCCAGCAGCTTGACGGGGGGAGAAGAGACCCAGTACTTC
CDR3: CASSLTGGEETQYF

V: TRBV29-1
J: TRBJ2-7
length: 13
D: -
size: few
DNA: TGCAGCGTTGAGGGGCAGCAACCCTACGAGCAGTACTTC
CDR3: CSVEGQQPYEQYF

V: TRBV2
J: TRBJ2-1
length: 16
D: -
size: -
DNA: TGTGCCAGCAGTGAATACGGGTCCTCCCTGTCCAATGAGCAGTTCTTC
CDR3: CASSEYGSSLSNEQFF

V: TRBV6-5
J: TRBJ2-1
length: 15
D: -
size: -
DNA: TGTGCCAGCAGACGCGATCGAGGCCCCTACAATGAGCAGTTCTTC
CDR3: CASRRDRGPYNEQFF

V: TRBV7-2
J: TRBJ1-3
length: 15
D: -
size: few
DNA: TGTGCCAGCAGCTTAGCGCCCGGGCCCCAGGGCACCATATATTTT
CDR3: CASSLAPGPQGTIYF

V: TRBV13
J: TRBJ2-5
length: 14
D: -
size: few
DNA: TGTGCCAGCCAGCAGGGGAAGGTTGGAGAGACCCAGTACTTC
CDR3: CASQQGKVGETQYF

V: TRBV5-6
J: TRBJ2-4
length: 15
D: -
size: -
DNA: TGTGCCAGCAGCAGGCCAGGGTCGGCCAAAAACATTCAGTACTTC
CDR3: CASSRPGSAKNIQYF

V: TRBV11-1
J: TRBJ2-1
length: 14
D: -
size: few
DNA: TGTGCCAGCAAGGGAGCCATTGCGGTCAATGAGCAGTTCTTC
CDR3: CASKGAIAVNEQFF

V: TRBV7-2
J: TRBJ2-5
length: 13
D: TRBD1
size: -
DNA: TGTGCCAGCAGCTGGGACAGGGGAGAGACCCAGTACTTC
CDR3: CASSWDRGETQYF

V: TRBV6-5
J: TRBJ1-1
length: 15
D: -
size: -
DNA: TGTGCCAGCAGTTATGGTCTGCGGGCAGACACTGAAGCTTTCTTT
CDR3: CASSYGLRADTEAFF

V: TRBV11-1
J: TRBJ1-1
length: 13
D: -
size: few
DNA: TGTGCCAGCAGCTTAGTTTCAGGGTCTGAAGCTTTCTTT
CDR3: CASSLVSGSEAFF

V: TRBV7-6
J: TRBJ2-1
length: 15
D: -
size: -
DNA: TGTGCCAGCAGCCCCCTATTTTTTGGGGGCGATGAGCAGTTCTTC
CDR3: CASSPLFFGGDEQFF

V: TRBV25-1
J: TRBJ2-1
length: 16
D: -
size: few
DNA: TGTGCCAGCAGTGAATCTAGCCGCTACTCCTACAATGAGCAGTTCTTC
CDR3: CASSESSRYSYNEQFF

V: TRBV6-5
J: TRBJ2-1
length: 16
D: TRBD2
size: few
DNA: TGTGCCAGCAGTTACTCCGCTGGACTAGCGGGATTTGAGCAGTTCTTC
CDR3: CASSYSAGLAGFEQFF

V: TRBV19
J: TRBJ2-7
length: 14
D: TRBD1
size: -
DNA: TGTGCCAGTAGCACACAGGGGTCGGTCTACGAGCAGTACTTC
CDR3: CASSTQGSVYEQYF

V: TRBV7-9
J: TRBJ1-5
length: 14
D: -
size: -
DNA: TGTGCCAGCAGCCCACCAGGCGATTATCAGCCCCAGCATTTT
CDR3: CASSPPGDYQPQHF